The rows below give T cell receptor beta chains drawn from one sample of a study of regulatory T cells in long-lasting Graves disease. In TCRdb, the multiplex PCR reads were re-called with MiXCR into one record per CDR3 protein. The table records some 600,000 distinct CDR3 sequences, roughly 16% of them present only once. This sample was also put to use in a study of T cells in Graves' hyperthyroidism and ophthalmopathy.

Sequenced material: peripheral blood mononuclear cells (PBMCs), taken at new diagnosis, from a patient treated with antithyroid drugs. These receptors were taken from a man in his late teens or twenties with Graves disease. The CDR3 runs from the conserved cysteine through the conserved F or W. Fields, in order: clone size, J gene, D gene, V gene, CDR3 protein, CDR3 DNA. A D gene is named only where the DNA matches it firmly. Clone size appears in some rows only: once, few, many, or a class for an expanded clone.

many | TRBJ2-2 | TRBD2 | TRBV7-9 | CASPAGGPVELFF | TGTGCCAGCCCGGCGGGAGGGCCCGTGGAGCTGTTTTTT
few | TRBJ2-5 | . | TRBV6-1 | CASSPGELETQYF | TGTGCCAGCAGCCCAGGGGAGTTAGAGACCCAGTACTTC
few | TRBJ2-1 | . | TRBV7-2 | CASSLDRVYNEQFF | TGTGCCAGCAGCTTAGATAGGGTCTACAATGAGCAGTTCTTC
many | TRBJ2-3 | . | TRBV5-5 | CASSFLGRIGTDTQYF | TGTGCCAGCAGCTTTCTGGGCAGGATCGGCACAGATACGCAGTATTTT
many | TRBJ2-7 | TRBD2 | TRBV11-2 | CASLPLRGGFEQYF | TGTGCCAGCCTCCCTCTGCGGGGAGGGTTCGAGCAGTACTTC
. | TRBJ2-1 | TRBD2 | TRBV6-6 | CASSYTRISGSNEQFF | TGTGCCAGCAGTTACACAAGGATTAGCGGGAGTAATGAGCAGTTCTTC
. | TRBJ2-4 | TRBD2 | TRBV27 | CASSLRGGKNIQYF | TGTGCCAGCAGTTTACGGGGGGGCAAAAACATTCAGTACTTC
. | TRBJ2-5 | TRBD2 | TRBV20-1 | CSAHRTSGQETQYF | TGCAGTGCTCACCGGACTAGCGGGCAAGAGACCCAGTACTTC
. | TRBJ2-1 | . | TRBV6-2/TRBV6-3 | CASSYNSGDEQFF | TGTGCCAGCAGTTACAATAGCGGCGATGAGCAGTTCTTC
many | TRBJ1-1 | . | TRBV11-2 | CASSATRGNTEAFF | TGTGCCAGCAGCGCCACGAGGGGGAACACTGAAGCTTTCTTT
. | TRBJ1-1 | . | TRBV27 | CASRGRGVGTEAFF | TGTGCCAGCAGGGGCAGGGGAGTTGGCACTGAAGCTTTCTTT
. | TRBJ2-2 | TRBD1 | TRBV7-9 | CASKSYGKGAHTGELFF | TGTGCCAGCAAATCGTATGGAAAGGGGGCCCACACCGGGGAGCTGTTTTTT
many | TRBJ2-5 | . | TRBV11-1 | CASSSDAGIGIGQYF | TGTGCCAGCAGCTCGGACGCTGGGATAGGGATTGGCCAGTACTTC
many | TRBJ1-5 | . | TRBV12-3/TRBV12-4 | CASSLENQPQHF | TGTGCCAGCAGTCTCGAAAATCAGCCCCAGCATTTT
few | TRBJ2-1 | . | TRBV9 | CASSVEGPGDEQFF | TGTGCCAGCAGCGTAGAAGGCCCAGGCGATGAGCAGTTCTTC
. | TRBJ2-1 | TRBD2 | TRBV28 | CASSFPLAGGRVSSYNEQFF | TGTGCCAGCAGTTTCCCCCTAGCGGGAGGGCGGGTAAGCTCCTACAATGAGCAGTTCTTC
many | TRBJ2-7 | TRBD1 | TRBV28 | CASTLPSGQGVYEQYF | TGTGCCAGCACCCTACCATCGGGACAGGGCGTCTACGAGCAGTACTTC
. | TRBJ1-4 | . | TRBV20-1 | CSATRGPTNEKLFF | TGCAGTGCTACAAGGGGCCCAACTAATGAAAAACTGTTTTTT
few | TRBJ2-1 | TRBD2 | TRBV19 | CASTRGASGSRGYNEQFF | TGTGCCAGTACCCGGGGGGCTAGCGGGAGTCGGGGTTACAATGAGCAGTTCTTC
. | TRBJ1-2 | . | TRBV4-1 | CASSQDRRYPGYTF | TGCGCCAGCAGCCAAGATCGGCGGTACCCTGGCTACACCTTC
. | TRBJ2-7 | . | TRBV9 | CASSVADAYEQYF | TGTGCCAGCAGCGTCGCAGACGCATACGAGCAGTACTTC
few | TRBJ2-7 | . | TRBV2 | CASSEQGMTYEQYF | TGTGCCAGCAGTGAACAGGGGATGACCTACGAGCAGTACTTC
many | TRBJ2-5 | . | TRBV20-1 | CSAMVFSQETQYF | TGCAGTGCCATGGTGTTCAGCCAAGAGACCCAGTACTTC
few | TRBJ1-1 | . | TRBV20-1 | CSARDTGRTEWNTEAFF | TGCAGTGCTAGGGACACCGGACGGACTGAGTGGAACACTGAAGCTTTCTTT
few | TRBJ1-1 | . | TRBV7-9 | CASSPVGKMNTEAFF | TGTGCCAGCAGCCCCGTCGGAAAGATGAACACTGAAGCTTTCTTT
. | TRBJ1-2 | . | TRBV27 | CASSFLSDYGYTF | TGTGCCAGCAGTTTTCTGTCAGACTATGGCTACACCTTC
many | TRBJ2-5 | TRBD1 | TRBV6-2/TRBV6-3 | CASSYDRSIRGETQYF | TGTGCCAGCAGTTACGATCGGTCTATCAGGGGGGAGACCCAGTACTTC
many | TRBJ2-1 | TRBD2 | TRBV12-3/TRBV12-4 | CASSYSGRIQRHEQFF | TGTGCCAGCAGTTATAGCGGGAGAATACAGAGGCATGAGCAGTTCTTC
many | TRBJ1-4 | . | TRBV2 | CASRREVDEKLFF | TGTGCCAGCAGGAGGGAGGTGGATGAAAAACTGTTTTTT
many | TRBJ2-1 | . | TRBV7-6 | CASSLGGTGDNEQFF | TGTGCCAGCAGCTTAGGTGGAACGGGTGACAATGAGCAGTTCTTC
few | TRBJ2-7 | TRBD2 | TRBV4-1 | CASSPQTSGSSYEQYF | TGCGCCAGCAGCCCACAGACTAGCGGGAGCTCCTACGAGCAGTACTTC
. | TRBJ1-5 | . | TRBV19 | CASTSGRVGQPQHF | TGTGCCAGTACCTCAGGGCGGGTCGGTCAGCCCCAGCATTTT
many | TRBJ1-2 | TRBD1 | TRBV11-1 | CASSNIGQGADGYTF | TGTGCCAGCAGCAACATCGGACAGGGGGCAGATGGCTACACCTTC
. | TRBJ2-7 | . | TRBV12-3/TRBV12-4 | CASHPSASSYEQYF | TGTGCCAGCCACCCAAGCGCAAGCTCCTACGAGCAGTACTTC
. | TRBJ2-7 | . | TRBV6-1 | CASTPSYQGTYEQYF | TGTGCCAGCACTCCATCTTATCAGGGCACCTACGAGCAGTACTTC
many | TRBJ1-1 | . | TRBV11-2 | CASSLSGVVNTEAFF | TGTGCCAGCAGCTTATCGGGAGTCGTGAACACTGAAGCTTTCTTT
. | TRBJ1-5 | . | TRBV12-3/TRBV12-4 | CASRGRWTATQHF | TGTGCCAGCAGGGGCCGGTGGACAGCCACCCAGCATTTT
many | TRBJ2-1 | TRBD2 | TRBV7-2 | CASSLDGLAALGQFF | TGTGCCAGCAGCTTAGACGGACTAGCGGCGCTAGGGCAGTTCTTC
few | TRBJ1-6 | TRBD1 | TRBV10-3 | CAISESLGQEENSPLHF | TGTGCCATCAGTGAGTCCTTGGGACAGGAGGAAAATTCACCCCTCCACTTT
many | TRBJ2-3 | TRBD2 | TRBV7-3 | CASSSQRGPTDTQYF | TGTGCCAGCAGCTCTCAGCGGGGGCCCACAGATACGCAGTATTTT
. | TRBJ2-7 | . | TRBV7-2 | CASIYSYEQYF | TGTGCCAGCATCTACAGCTACGAGCAGTACTTC
few | TRBJ1-1 | TRBD1 | TRBV5-1 | CASSPQGAGTTEAFF | TGCGCCAGCAGCCCGCAGGGGGCGGGGACCACTGAAGCTTTCTTT
. | TRBJ2-7 | TRBD1 | TRBV7-2 | CASRDRHSGEQYF | TGTGCCAGCAGGGACAGGCACTCAGGCGAGCAGTACTTC
many | TRBJ2-3 | . | TRBV20-1 | CSAYRGGAQYTQYF | TGCAGTGCTTACAGAGGTGGGGCACAGTATACGCAGTATTTT
. | TRBJ2-7 | . | TRBV19 | CASTPSEGSYEQCF | TGTGCCAGTACCCCCAGCGAAGGGTCCTACGAGCAGTGCTTC
many | TRBJ1-2 | . | TRBV29-1 | CSVEDPSSGDYGYTF | TGCAGCGTTGAAGATCCATCCAGTGGGGACTATGGCTACACCTTC
many | TRBJ2-1 | . | TRBV2 | CASSEGAASYNEQFF | TGTGCCAGCAGTGAAGGAGCTGCCTCCTACAATGAGCAGTTCTTC
many | TRBJ1-1 | . | TRBV18 | CASSPRGHGTEAFF | TGTGCCAGCTCACCACGGGGGCATGGGACTGAAGCTTTCTTT
many | TRBJ1-2 | . | TRBV7-2 | CASSLQGVDYGYTF | TGTGCCAGCAGCTTACAAGGGGTTGACTATGGCTACACCTTC
. | TRBJ2-3 | TRBD2 | TRBV5-1 | CASSLASSGTSTDTQYF | TGCGCCAGCAGCTTGGCCTCGAGCGGGACGAGCACAGATACGCAGTATTTT
few | TRBJ2-7 | . | TRBV3-1 | CASNSRDRGPYEQYF | TGTGCCAGCAACTCAAGAGACCGGGGCCCGTACGAGCAGTACTTC
few | TRBJ1-2 | . | TRBV12-3/TRBV12-4 | CASSLGTGVGYTF | TGTGCCAGCAGTTTAGGGACCGGGGTTGGCTACACCTTC
few | TRBJ1-1 | . | TRBV10-2 | CASMRQGLNTEAFF | TGCGCCAGCATGCGTCAAGGGCTTAACACTGAAGCTTTCTTT
. | TRBJ1-3 | TRBD1 | TRBV7-9 | CASSYITGGGNTIYF | TGTGCCAGCAGTTATATCACAGGGGGTGGAAACACCATATATTTT
many | TRBJ2-7 | . | TRBV5-1 | CASSLRQQPYEQYF | TGCGCCAGCAGCTTGAGGCAACAACCCTACGAGCAGTACTTC
many | TRBJ2-7 | . | TRBV6-2/TRBV6-3 | CASSEGQYF | TGTGCCAGCAGTGAAGGGCAGTACTTC
. | TRBJ2-1 | . | TRBV29-1 | CSVEPGRSYNEQFF | TGCAGCGTTGAACCGGGACGGTCGTACAATGAGCAGTTCTTC
. | TRBJ2-5 | TRBD2 | TRBV7-2 | CASSSGLAGVRQETQYF | TGTGCCAGCAGCTCCGGACTAGCGGGAGTTCGACAAGAGACCCAGTACTTC
few | TRBJ2-7 | . | TRBV14 | CASSHSSWEQYF | TGTGCCAGCAGCCATAGTTCGTGGGAGCAGTACTTC
many | TRBJ2-2 | . | TRBV2 | CASSPGATNTGELFF | TGTGCCAGCAGCCCCGGAGCCACGAACACCGGGGAGCTGTTTTTT